This T cell receptor beta chain was recovered during a study of graft-versus-host responses after intestinal transplantation. Trimming took 7 bases from V and 7 from J; bases not matched to a gene: 15. Germline V gene lookup returns CDR1 MNHEY and CDR2 SMNVEV (reference sequence). The CDR3 runs to 17 residues. Generated by immunoSEQ multiplex PCR, the TCRdb table keeps only in-frame clones and is missing some. The sample holds fewer than 70,000 clones, around nine tenths seen once. The V and J genes are TRBV27 and TRBJ2-2, with 10 positions matching TRBD2. This receptor was identified in a human patient who received an intestinal transplant, so some T cells may come from the graft donor. Sequencing used bone marrow, obtained 734 days after intestinal transplantation. The CDR3 loop reads CASKEGASGGWGGELFF. In DNA, the CDR3 is TGTGCCAGCAAGGAGGGGGCTAGCGGGGGCTGGGGCGGGGAGCTGTTTTTT.